This T cell receptor beta chain was obtained from a study of T cell responses to AZD1222 COVID-19 vaccine. General study points: At baseline, just a handful of AZD1222 recipients tested seropositive. Spike regions recognized by vaccine-associated CD4 TCRs spanned the protein, led by 160-218 and 743-854. Within unmutated variant regions lay the reported targets of nearly half of spike-specific TCRs.

This CDR3 has 17 amino acids. About this clone: The antigen remains unidentified.

Repertoires were generated with immunoSEQ multiplex PCR, while TCRdb's copy carries only in-frame clones and drops some. Seen here are around 180,000 clones, 90% observed once, and the top ten hold 2.5% to 3%. This receptor was obtained from an adult in good health. The genes are TRBV21-1 and TRBJ1-5; the table's D call, TRBD1, was not checked against the DNA. TRBV21-1 is deemed a pseudogene. The specimen was peripheral blood, collected on day 0 of AZD1222 vaccination. The DNA of the CDR3 is TGTGCCAGCAGCAAAGTACGAACAGGGGAGAGCAATCAGCCCCAGCATTTT. This gives the protein CASSKVRTGESNQPQHF.